Listed below are T cell receptor beta chains from one sample, sequenced in a study of beta chain features in type 1 diabetes. Some clones are missing from TCRdb's copy, which holds only in-frame ones; the method was immunoSEQ multiplex PCR. The sample lists 150,000 to 200,000 clones, approximately 62% occurring once. What was sequenced was naive CD4+ T cells from blood. The source of these receptors is a man younger than 40 with type 1 diabetes. CDR3s include the opening cysteine and the closing phenylalanine or tryptophan. The D gene is left open where the match is weak. The size field is filled for only some rows; it gives once, few, many or a size class.

-	TRBV5-1	TRBJ1-1	-	CASSLEVNVNTEAFF	TGCGCCAGCAGCTTGGAGGTGAACGTGAACACTGAAGCTTTCTTT
-	TRBV25-1	TRBJ2-5	TRBD2	CASSAPGLAGGSYF	TGTGCCAGCAGTGCCCCGGGACTAGCGGGGGGTTCGTACTTC
once	TRBV4-3	TRBJ2-7	TRBD1	CASSLTGGYEQYF	TGCGCCAGCAGCCTTACAGGGGGCTACGAGCAGTACTTC
-	TRBV30	TRBJ1-2	-	CAWSVDTYGYTF	TGTGCCTGGAGTGTAGACACCTATGGCTACACCTTC
-	TRBV29-1	TRBJ1-1	-	CSGSRGNTEAFF	TGCAGCGGTAGCAGGGGGAACACTGAAGCTTTCTTT
-	TRBV9	TRBJ1-1	-	CASSVGRDTEAFF	TGTGCCAGCAGCGTTGGGCGAGACACTGAAGCTTTCTTT
-	TRBV28	TRBJ2-4	-	CASSSNGQGENIQYF	TGTGCCAGCAGTTCGAACGGGCAGGGAGAAAACATTCAGTACTTC
-	TRBV30	TRBJ1-3	-	CAWSMGGSGNTIYF	TGTGCCTGGAGTATGGGGGGCTCTGGAAACACCATATATTTT
-	TRBV14	TRBJ2-5	-	CASSQVGSDKETQYF	TGTGCCAGCAGCCAAGTAGGGAGTGACAAAGAGACCCAGTACTTC
-	TRBV10-3	TRBJ2-7	-	CAISVERGADEQYF	TGTGCCATCAGTGTGGAAAGGGGCGCGGACGAGCAGTACTTC
-	TRBV7-9	TRBJ1-6	-	CASSFQGSSPLHF	TGTGCCAGCAGCTTTCAGGGGAGCTCACCCCTCCACTTT
-	TRBV11-2	TRBJ2-7	-	CASSLVSGDYEQYF	TGTGCCAGCAGCTTAGTGTCAGGGGACTACGAGCAGTACTTC
-	TRBV30	TRBJ1-2	-	CAWSPGGLETGYTF	TGTGCCTGGAGTCCGGGCGGCCTGGAGACTGGCTACACCTTC
-	TRBV7-2	TRBJ1-4	-	CASSYLGLDEKLFF	TGTGCCAGCAGCTACCTTGGACTAGATGAAAAACTGTTTTTT
-	TRBV29-1	TRBJ1-2	TRBD1	CSVEFRRGQGYTF	TGCAGCGTTGAATTTCGCAGGGGGCAAGGCTACACCTTC
-	TRBV14	TRBJ1-1	-	CASSTHRRNTEAFF	TGTGCCAGCAGCACTCACAGGAGAAACACTGAAGCTTTCTTT
-	TRBV4-3	TRBJ2-5	TRBD2	CASSPQGLAGERHF	TGCGCCAGCAGCCCGCAGGGACTAGCGGGGGAGCGGCACTTC
-	TRBV7-9	TRBJ2-3	-	CASSLRVSGDTQYF	TGTGCCAGCAGCTTGAGAGTCTCTGGAGATACGCAGTATTTT
few	TRBV30	TRBJ1-4	-	CAWSLKTGSNEKLFF	TGTGCCTGGAGCCTGAAGACAGGATCTAATGAAAAACTGTTTTTT
-	TRBV7-2	TRBJ2-3	-	CASSLRGQAGTDTQYF	TGTGCCAGCAGCTTAAGAGGGCAGGCGGGCACAGATACGCAGTATTTT
few	TRBV11-2	TRBJ2-4	TRBD2	CASSFSGGENIQYF	TGTGCCAGCAGCTTTAGCGGGGGGGAAAACATTCAGTACTTC
-	TRBV30	TRBJ1-5	-	CAWSLGGNQPQHF	TGTGCCTGGAGTCTAGGCGGCAATCAGCCCCAGCATTTT
few	TRBV30	TRBJ1-2	TRBD1	CAWSTSGTGTF	TGTGCCTGGAGTACGTCCGGGACAGGCACCTTC
few	TRBV10-3	TRBJ1-6	TRBD1	CAIKGALGSPLHF	TGTGCCATCAAGGGGGCCTTGGGTTCACCCCTCCACTTT
-	TRBV29-1	TRBJ1-2	-	CSALRERGNYGYTF	TGCAGCGCCCTCAGGGAGAGAGGGAACTATGGCTACACCTTC
-	TRBV18	TRBJ2-7	TRBD1	CASSPPSQGAYEQYF	TGTGCCAGCTCACCACCGAGTCAGGGGGCCTACGAGCAGTACTTC
-	TRBV25-1	TRBJ2-3	-	CASSDSTFTADTQYF	TGTGCCAGCAGCGACAGCACCTTCACCGCGGATACGCAGTATTTT
-	TRBV11-2	TRBJ2-4	-	CASSLERLNIQYF	TGTGCCAGCAGCTTAGAGAGACTGAACATTCAGTACTTC
-	TRBV29-1	TRBJ2-7	-	CSVEEPGSYEQYF	TGCAGCGTTGAAGAGCCGGGATCCTACGAGCAGTACTTC
-	TRBV7-9	TRBJ2-1	-	CASSLGRTVDEQFF	TGTGCCAGCAGCTTAGGTCGGACAGTCGATGAGCAGTTCTTC
-	TRBV29-1	TRBJ2-5	-	CSVRRGTETQYF	TGCAGCGTCAGGCGGGGAACGGAGACCCAGTACTTC
few	TRBV29-1	TRBJ2-4	-	CSAATGLAKNIQYF	TGCAGCGCCGCCACGGGTCTAGCCAAAAACATTCAGTACTTC
few	TRBV7-2	TRBJ2-7	TRBD1	CASSQDRASYEQYF	TGTGCCAGCAGTCAAGACAGGGCTTCCTACGAGCAGTACTTC
-	TRBV29-1	TRBJ2-1	TRBD1	CSAWDRRNEQFF	TGCAGCGCCTGGGACAGGCGGAATGAGCAGTTCTTC
-	TRBV2	TRBJ1-2	-	CASIGNYGYTF	TGTGCCAGCATCGGCAACTATGGCTACACCTTC
-	TRBV29-1	TRBJ1-3	-	CSVGDSGNTIYF	TGCAGCGTTGGGGATTCTGGAAACACCATATATTTT
-	TRBV29-1	TRBJ2-5	TRBD2	CSPRGGDGETQYF	TGCAGCCCCCGGGGGGGGGACGGAGAGACCCAGTACTTC
-	TRBV2	TRBJ2-3	-	CASNAGHPTDTQYF	TGTGCCAGCAATGCGGGACACCCCACAGATACGCAGTATTTT
-	TRBV7-2	TRBJ2-3	-	CASSSDRDTDTQYF	TGTGCCAGCAGCTCTGACCGGGACACAGATACGCAGTATTTT
few	TRBV7-9	TRBJ2-4	-	CASSLAGIMNIQYF	TGTGCCAGCAGCTTAGCGGGAATAATGAACATTCAGTACTTC
-	TRBV9	TRBJ1-6	TRBD1	CASSVRQGYGSPLHF	TGTGCCAGCAGCGTCCGACAGGGGTACGGGTCACCCCTCCACTTT
few	TRBV5-6	TRBJ2-5	TRBD2	CASSSDTSAETQYF	TGTGCCAGCAGCTCGGATACTAGCGCGGAGACCCAGTACTTC
-	TRBV27	TRBJ1-2	-	CASSSRTENYGYTF	TGTGCCAGCAGTTCTCGGACCGAGAACTATGGCTACACCTTC
-	TRBV7-2	TRBJ2-3	-	CASLGTDTQYF	TGTGCCAGCCTCGGGACAGATACGCAGTATTTT
-	TRBV28	TRBJ2-1	TRBD1	CASSGQDYNEQFF	TGTGCCAGCAGCGGACAGGATTACAATGAGCAGTTCTTC
-	TRBV7-2	TRBJ2-1	-	CASSLLIYEQFF	TGTGCCAGCAGCTTACTAATATATGAGCAGTTCTTC
once	TRBV9	TRBJ1-1	-	CASSPLIENTEAFF	TGTGCCAGCAGCCCCTTGATAGAAAACACTGAAGCTTTCTTT
-	TRBV29-1	TRBJ2-1	-	CSVKGTPSGSLINEQFF	TGCAGCGTCAAAGGGACACCCAGTGGGTCCCTAATAAATGAGCAGTTCTTC
few	TRBV7-2	TRBJ2-7	-	CASSLWQGNYEQYF	TGTGCCAGCAGCTTATGGCAGGGCAACTACGAGCAGTACTTC
few	TRBV29-1	TRBJ2-4	TRBD1	CSVVGTGEPKNIQYF	TGCAGCGTTGTGGGGACAGGCGAACCAAAAAACATTCAGTACTTC
-	TRBV23-1	TRBJ1-2	-	CARLKSRGLRSTF	TGCGCCAGACTAAAGAGCAGAGGGCTCCGGAGCACCTTC
once	TRBV5-1	TRBJ1-1	-	CASSWTEDTEAFF	TGCGCCAGCAGCTGGACAGAGGACACTGAAGCTTTCTTT
-	TRBV9	TRBJ2-3	TRBD2	CASSVNSGASTDTQYF	TGTGCCAGCAGCGTTAATAGCGGGGCTAGCACAGATACGCAGTATTTT